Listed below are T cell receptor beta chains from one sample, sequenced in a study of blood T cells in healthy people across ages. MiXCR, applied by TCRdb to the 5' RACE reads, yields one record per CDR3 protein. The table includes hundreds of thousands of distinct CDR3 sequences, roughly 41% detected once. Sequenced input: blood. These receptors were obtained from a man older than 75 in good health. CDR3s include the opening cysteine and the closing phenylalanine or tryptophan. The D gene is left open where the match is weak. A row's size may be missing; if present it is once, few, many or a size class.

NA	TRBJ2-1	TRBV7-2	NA	CASSLVRAGEQFF	TGTGCCAGCAGCTTAGTCAGGGCTGGGGAGCAGTTCTTC
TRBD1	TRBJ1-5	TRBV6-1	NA	CATGPGTGGQQPQHF	TGTGCCACCGGCCCCGGGACAGGGGGCCAGCAGCCCCAGCATTTT
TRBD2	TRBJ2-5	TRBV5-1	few	CASSAFAAGGPVTQYF	TGCGCCAGCAGCGCCTTCGCAGCGGGAGGGCCCGTGACCCAGTACTTC
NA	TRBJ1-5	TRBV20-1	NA	CSARGGNSNQPQHF	TGCAGTGCTAGAGGCGGGAATAGCAATCAGCCCCAGCATTTT
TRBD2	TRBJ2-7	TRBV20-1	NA	CSARKTSGHNEQYF	TGCAGTGCTCGAAAGACTAGCGGGCACAATGAGCAGTACTTC
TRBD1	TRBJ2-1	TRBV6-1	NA	CASRTDRNSYNEQFF	TGTGCCAGCAGGACGGACAGGAACTCCTACAATGAGCAGTTCTTC
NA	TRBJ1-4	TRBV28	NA	CASTLTAHNEKLFF	TGTGCCAGCACCTTGACAGCCCATAATGAAAAACTGTTTTTT
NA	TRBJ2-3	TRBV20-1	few	CSARDPLSTDTQYF	TGCAGTGCTAGAGATCCACTGAGCACAGATACGCAGTATTTT
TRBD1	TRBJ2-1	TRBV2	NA	CVSGGQGLFGGEQFF	TGTGTCAGCGGTGGACAGGGCCTTTTTGGGGGTGAGCAGTTCTTC
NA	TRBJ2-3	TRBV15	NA	CATTLGGTSNTQYF	TGTGCCACCACCCTGGGGGGGACATCGAATACGCAGTATTTT
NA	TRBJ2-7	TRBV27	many	CASRTSGYEQYF	TGTGCCAGCAGAACCTCAGGGTACGAGCAGTACTTC
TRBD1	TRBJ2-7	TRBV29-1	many	CSVGTGISYEQYF	TGCAGCGTTGGGACAGGGATAAGCTACGAGCAGTACTTC
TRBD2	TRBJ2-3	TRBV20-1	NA	CSAAGGGQGDTQYF	TGCAGTGCCGCGGGGGGAGGGCAAGGAGATACGCAGTATTTT
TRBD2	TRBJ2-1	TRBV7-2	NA	CTSSLPSGRNEQFF	TGTACCAGCAGCTTACCGAGCGGGAGGAATGAGCAGTTCTTC
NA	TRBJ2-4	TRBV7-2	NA	CASSEPAKNIQYF	TGTGCCAGCAGCGAACCAGCCAAAAACATTCAGTACTTC
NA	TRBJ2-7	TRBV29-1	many	CSVQGNRYEQYF	TGCAGCGTACAGGGTAATCGGTACGAGCAGTACTTC